This is a list of T cell receptor beta chains from one sample in a study of T cell repertoires in cytomegalovirus infection. TCRdb re-derived calls from the reads in MiXCR, one entry per CDR3 protein. There are about 150,000 distinct CDR3 sequences in the sample; around 20% occur only once, and roughly 11% lies in the top ten. The sample taken for sequencing was PBMCs. The receptors shown here come from a human donor in good health (CMV status not recorded). Some clones in this sample may be carry-over from other donors' samples. Each CDR3 is given with its conserved first and last residue. The order of the fields is clone size, J gene, V gene, D gene, CDR3 protein, CDR3 DNA. The D gene is left open where the match is weak. The size of a clone is reported for some rows only, either as once, few or many, or as a class for expanded clones.

>many|TRBJ1-1|TRBV7-6|TRBD1
CASSFNRGHLNTEAFF
TGTGCCAGCAGCTTTAACAGGGGGCATTTGAACACTGAAGCTTTCTTT
>-|TRBJ2-1|TRBV20-1|TRBD2
CSDFSGSSPFNNEQFF
TGCAGTGATTTTAGCGGGAGTTCCCCTTTTAACAATGAGCAGTTCTTC
>-|TRBJ2-1|TRBV20-1|TRBD1
CSKPGQGQNEQFF
TGCAGTAAACCGGGACAGGGGCAAAATGAGCAGTTCTTC
>few|TRBJ2-5|TRBV7-2|TRBD2
CVSSKGLAGGRETQYF
TGTGTCAGCAGCAAGGGACTAGCGGGGGGTAGGGAGACCCAGTACTTC
>-|TRBJ1-1|TRBV15|-
CATSRDGPRIDAFF
TGTGCCACCAGCAGAGATGGACCCAGAATTGATGCTTTCTTT
>-|TRBJ2-1|TRBV12-3/TRBV12-4|TRBD2
CASSGLAGGSSYNEQFF
TGTGCCAGCAGCGGACTAGCGGGGGGAAGCTCCTACAATGAGCAGTTCTTC
>once|TRBJ2-1|TRBV6-4|TRBD2
CASSWAGGGSYNEQFF
TGTGCCAGCAGTTGGGCCGGGGGGGGATCCTACAATGAGCAGTTCTTC
>-|TRBJ2-7|TRBV24-1|-
CATSDSRAPYEQYF
TGTGCCACCAGTGATTCCAGAGCCCCCTACGAGCAGTACTTC
>few|TRBJ1-2|TRBV5-1|-
CASSTDSAAGSYTF
TGCGCCAGCAGCACTGACAGCGCCGCAGGGAGCTACACCTTC
>many|TRBJ2-7|TRBV6-6|-
CASGPVPYEQYF
TGTGCCAGCGGGCCAGTACCCTACGAGCAGTACTTC
>many|TRBJ1-4|TRBV7-6|-
CASSRGLGINEKLFF
TGTGCCAGCAGCCGAGGGCTGGGGATTAATGAAAAACTGTTTTTT
>many|TRBJ2-2|TRBV7-2|-
CASSLDRGVLFF
TGTGCCAGCAGCTTGGACAGAGGAGTGCTGTTTTTT
>few|TRBJ2-5|TRBV4-1|-
CASSHPPSTGQLQETQYF
TGCGCCAGCAGCCACCCGCCATCCACGGGACAACTCCAAGAGACCCAGTACTTC
>-|TRBJ2-1|TRBV9|-
CASSDGAYNEQFF
TGTGCCAGCAGCGACGGGGCCTACAATGAGCAGTTCTTC
>many|TRBJ2-6|TRBV7-2|-
CASSNGVSGANVLTF
TGTGCCAGCAGCAATGGGGTCTCTGGGGCCAACGTCCTGACTTTC
>many|TRBJ2-3|TRBV7-2|TRBD2
CASSLMAGVRTDTQYF
TGTGCCAGCAGCCTAATGGCGGGGGTCCGCACAGATACGCAGTATTTT
>many|TRBJ2-7|TRBV28|TRBD2
CASSKPYLLTSGNSYEQYF
TGTGCCAGCAGTAAGCCCTACTTACTCACTAGCGGGAACTCCTACGAGCAGTACTTC
>-|TRBJ2-7|TRBV6-6|TRBD2
CASSYRGTSGTVLYF
TGTGCCAGCAGTTACCGCGGGACTAGCGGGACTGTGTTGTACTTC
>few|TRBJ2-5|TRBV6-2/TRBV6-3|-
CASSSRGQGQETQYF
TGTGCCAGCAGTTCCCGGGGCCAAGGGCAAGAGACCCAGTACTTC
>-|TRBJ1-4|TRBV20-1|-
CSAGKPGRRGGINEKLFF
TGCAGTGCTGGGAAACCGGGACGAAGGGGAGGCATCAATGAAAAACTGTTTTTT
>-|TRBJ1-4|TRBV7-6|-
CASSLAGGEKLFF
TGTGCCAGCAGCTTAGCAGGAGGTGAAAAACTGTTTTTT
>once|TRBJ2-7|TRBV20-1|TRBD2
CSAPLTMAGGYEQYF
TGCAGTGCTCCACTAACGATGGCGGGAGGGTACGAGCAGTACTTC
>-|TRBJ2-7|TRBV5-1|TRBD2
CASSLSSSGLNEQYF
TGCGCCAGCAGCTTGTCCTCTAGCGGGTTAAACGAGCAGTACTTC
>-|TRBJ1-4|TRBV6-1|TRBD1
CASSGDRNEKLFF
TGTGCCAGCAGTGGGGACAGGAATGAAAAACTGTTTTTT
>few|TRBJ1-1|TRBV5-6|TRBD1
CATWTGGNLNTEAFF
TGTGCCACTTGGACAGGGGGGAACTTGAACACTGAAGCTTTCTTT
>-|TRBJ1-2|TRBV7-4|-
CASSFHANYGYTF
TGTGCCAGCAGCTTTCACGCTAACTATGGCTACACCTTC
>many|TRBJ1-6|TRBV7-2|-
CASSLQPGTPNSPLHF
TGTGCCAGCAGCTTACAGCCGGGGACACCGAATTCACCCCTCCACTTT
>-|TRBJ2-2|TRBV23-1|TRBD1
CASSQSRQGSPRRHCKTNTGELFF
TGCGCCAGCAGTCAATCCCGACAGGGAAGCCCCCGCCGTCACTGTAAGACGAACACCGGGGAGCTGTTTTTT
>few|TRBJ1-5|TRBV28|-
CASSLDLSGTQPQHF
TGTGCCAGCAGTTTAGATCTTTCAGGGACCCAGCCCCAGCATTTT
>-|TRBJ2-7|TRBV27|-
CDSSFSSRDGMIYEQYF
TGTGACAGCAGTTTTTCATCGCGGGACGGAATGATTTACGAGCAGTACTTC
>many|TRBJ2-2|TRBV6-2/TRBV6-3|-
CASSYGGELFF
TGTGCCAGCAGTTACGGCGGGGAGCTGTTTTTT